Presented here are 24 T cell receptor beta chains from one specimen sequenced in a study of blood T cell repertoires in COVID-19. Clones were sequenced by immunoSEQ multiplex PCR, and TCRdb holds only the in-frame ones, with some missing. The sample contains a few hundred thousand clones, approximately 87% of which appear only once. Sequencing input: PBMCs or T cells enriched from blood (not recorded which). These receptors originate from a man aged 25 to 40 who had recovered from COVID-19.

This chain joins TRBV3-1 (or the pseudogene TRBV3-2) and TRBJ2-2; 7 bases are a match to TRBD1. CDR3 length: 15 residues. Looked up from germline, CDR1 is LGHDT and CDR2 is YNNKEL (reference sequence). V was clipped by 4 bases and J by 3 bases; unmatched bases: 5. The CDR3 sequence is CASSPWDRHTGELFF. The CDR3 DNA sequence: TGTGCCAGCAGCCCCTGGGACAGACACACCGGGGAGCTGTTTTTT.

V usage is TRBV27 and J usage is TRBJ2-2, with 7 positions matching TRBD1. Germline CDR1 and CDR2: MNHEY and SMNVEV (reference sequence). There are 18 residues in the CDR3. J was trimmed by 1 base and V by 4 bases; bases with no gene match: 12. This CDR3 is CASSSDLPRTGNTGELFF. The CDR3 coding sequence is TGTGCCAGCAGTTCCGATCTCCCGAGGACAGGGAACACCGGGGAGCTGTTTTTT.

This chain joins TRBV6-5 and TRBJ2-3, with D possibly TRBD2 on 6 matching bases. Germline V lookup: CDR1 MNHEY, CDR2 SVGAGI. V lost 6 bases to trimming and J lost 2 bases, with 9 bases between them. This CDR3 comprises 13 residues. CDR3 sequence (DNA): TGTGCCAGCAGACGCGGGGCCACAGATACGCAGTATTTT. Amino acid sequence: CASRRGATDTQYF.

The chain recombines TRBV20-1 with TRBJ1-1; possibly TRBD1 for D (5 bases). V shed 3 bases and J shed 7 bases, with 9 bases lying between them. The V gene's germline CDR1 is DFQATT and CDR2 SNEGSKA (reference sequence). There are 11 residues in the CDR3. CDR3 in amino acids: CSASRAVEAFF. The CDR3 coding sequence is TGCAGTGCTAGCAGGGCAGTTGAAGCTTTCTTT.

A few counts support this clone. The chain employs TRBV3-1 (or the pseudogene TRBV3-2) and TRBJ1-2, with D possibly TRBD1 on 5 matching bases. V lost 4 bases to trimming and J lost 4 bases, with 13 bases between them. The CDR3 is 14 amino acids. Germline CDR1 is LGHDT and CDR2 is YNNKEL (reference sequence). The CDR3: CASSLQGSGYGYTF. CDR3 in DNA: TGTGCCAGCAGCCTTCAGGGTAGTGGCTATGGCTACACCTTC.

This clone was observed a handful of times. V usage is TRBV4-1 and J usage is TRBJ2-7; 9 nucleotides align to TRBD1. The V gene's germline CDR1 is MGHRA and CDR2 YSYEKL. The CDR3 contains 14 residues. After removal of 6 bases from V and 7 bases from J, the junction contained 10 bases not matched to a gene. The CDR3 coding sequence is TGCGCCAGCAGTCCTTCCGGGACAGGGCTTGAGCAGTACTTC. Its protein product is CASSPSGTGLEQYF.

CDR3 sequence reads: CATRFGDEQFF. Written as DNA, the CDR3 is TGTGCCACCAGGTTCGGTGATGAGCAGTTCTTC. The chain combines TRBV24-1 with TRBJ2-1; D gene unclear. This CDR3 region has 11 residues. Germline V gives CDR1 KGHDR, CDR2 SFDVKD. Deletions cut 7 bases from V and 8 bases from J, with 8 bases between.

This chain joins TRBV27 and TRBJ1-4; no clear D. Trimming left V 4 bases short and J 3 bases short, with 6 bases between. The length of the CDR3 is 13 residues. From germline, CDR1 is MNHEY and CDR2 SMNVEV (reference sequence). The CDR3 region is CASSSRANEKLFF. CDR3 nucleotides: TGTGCCAGCAGTTCGCGGGCTAATGAAAAACTGTTTTTT. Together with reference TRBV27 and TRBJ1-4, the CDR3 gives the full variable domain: EAQVTQNPRYLITVTGKKLTVTCSQNMNHEYMSWYRQDPGLGLRQIYYSMNVEVTDKGDVPEGYKVSRKEKRNFPLILESPSPNQTSLYFCASSSRANEKLFFGSGTQLSVL.

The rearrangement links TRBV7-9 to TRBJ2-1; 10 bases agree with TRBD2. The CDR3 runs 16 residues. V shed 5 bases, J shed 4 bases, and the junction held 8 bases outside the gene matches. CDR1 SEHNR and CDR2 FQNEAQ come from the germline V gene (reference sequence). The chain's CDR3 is CASSPLSGGHYNEQFF. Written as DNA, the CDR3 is TGTGCCAGCAGCCCCCTTAGCGGGGGGCATTACAATGAGCAGTTCTTC. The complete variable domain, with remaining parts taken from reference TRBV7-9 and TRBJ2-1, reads DTGVSQNPRHKITKRGQNVTFRCDPISEHNRLYWYRQTLGQGPEFLTYFQNEAQLEKSRLLSDRFSAERPKGSFSTLEIQRTEQGDSAMYLCASSPLSGGHYNEQFFGPGTRLTVL.

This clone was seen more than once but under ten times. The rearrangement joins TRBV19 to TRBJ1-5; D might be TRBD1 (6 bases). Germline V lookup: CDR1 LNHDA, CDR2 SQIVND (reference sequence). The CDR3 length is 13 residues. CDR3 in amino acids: CGGGPPFNQPQHF. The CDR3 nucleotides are TGTGGGGGGGGGCCGCCGTTCAATCAGCCCCAGCATTTT.

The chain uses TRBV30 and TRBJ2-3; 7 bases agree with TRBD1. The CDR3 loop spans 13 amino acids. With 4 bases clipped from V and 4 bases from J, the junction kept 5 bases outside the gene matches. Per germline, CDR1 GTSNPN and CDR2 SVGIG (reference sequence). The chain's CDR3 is CAWKGTAADTQYF. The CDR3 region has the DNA TGTGCCTGGAAAGGGACAGCCGCAGATACGCAGTATTTT. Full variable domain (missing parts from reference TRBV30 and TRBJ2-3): SQTIHQWPATLVQPVGSPLSLECTVEGTSNPNLYWYRQAAGRGLQLLFYSVGIGQISSEVPQNLSASRPQDRQFILSSKKLLLSDSGFYLCAWKGTAADTQYFGPGTRLTVL.

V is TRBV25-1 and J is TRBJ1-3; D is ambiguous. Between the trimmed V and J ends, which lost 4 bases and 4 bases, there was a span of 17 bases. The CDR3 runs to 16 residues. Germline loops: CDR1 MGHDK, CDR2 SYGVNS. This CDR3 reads CASSGGPRRSGNTIYF. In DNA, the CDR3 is TGTGCCAGCAGTGGCGGGCCGCGCCGCAGCGGAAACACCATATATTTT.

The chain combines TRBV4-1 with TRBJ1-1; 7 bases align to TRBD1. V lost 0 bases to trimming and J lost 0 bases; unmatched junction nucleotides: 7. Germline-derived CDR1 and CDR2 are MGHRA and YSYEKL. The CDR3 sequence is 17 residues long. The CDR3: CASSQDIQGVMNTEAFF. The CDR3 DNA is TGCGCCAGCAGCCAAGATATCCAGGGGGTTATGAACACTGAAGCTTTCTTT.

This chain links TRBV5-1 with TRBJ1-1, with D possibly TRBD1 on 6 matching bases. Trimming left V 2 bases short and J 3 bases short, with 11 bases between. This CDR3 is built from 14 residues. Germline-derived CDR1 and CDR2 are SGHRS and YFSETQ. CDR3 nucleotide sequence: TGCGCCAGCAGCTTAGGGGGGAGGGACACTGAAGCTTTCTTT. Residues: CASSLGGRDTEAFF.

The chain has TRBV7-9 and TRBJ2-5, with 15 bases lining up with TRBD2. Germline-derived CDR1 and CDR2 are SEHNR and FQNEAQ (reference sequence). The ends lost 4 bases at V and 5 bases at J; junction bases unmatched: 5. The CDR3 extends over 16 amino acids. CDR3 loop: CASSSGLAGGSETQYF. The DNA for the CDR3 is TGTGCCAGCAGCTCCGGACTAGCGGGGGGGTCGGAGACCCAGTACTTC.

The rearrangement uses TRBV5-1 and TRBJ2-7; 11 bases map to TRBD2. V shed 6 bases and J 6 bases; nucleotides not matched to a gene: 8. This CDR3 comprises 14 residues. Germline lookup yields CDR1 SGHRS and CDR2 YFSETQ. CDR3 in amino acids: CASTQLAGAREQYF. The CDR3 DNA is TGCGCCAGCACCCAACTAGCGGGGGCCCGCGAGCAGTACTTC.

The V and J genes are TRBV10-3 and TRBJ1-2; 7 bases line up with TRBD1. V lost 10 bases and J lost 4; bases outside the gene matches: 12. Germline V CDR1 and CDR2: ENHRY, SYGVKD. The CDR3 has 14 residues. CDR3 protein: CATATFGTAYGYTF. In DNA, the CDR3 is TGTGCCACCGCCACTTTCGGGACAGCCTATGGCTACACCTTC.

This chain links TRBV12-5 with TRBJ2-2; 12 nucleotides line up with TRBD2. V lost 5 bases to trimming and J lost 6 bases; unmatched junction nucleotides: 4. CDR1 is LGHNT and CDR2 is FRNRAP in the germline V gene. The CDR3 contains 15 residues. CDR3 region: CASGPRLAGAGELFF. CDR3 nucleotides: TGTGCTAGTGGTCCAAGACTAGCGGGGGCCGGGGAGCTGTTTTTT.

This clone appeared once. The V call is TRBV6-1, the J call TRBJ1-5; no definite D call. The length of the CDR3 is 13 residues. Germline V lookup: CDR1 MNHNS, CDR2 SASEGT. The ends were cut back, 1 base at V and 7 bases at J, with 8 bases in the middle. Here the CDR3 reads CASSEVAGQPQHF. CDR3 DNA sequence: TGTGCCAGCAGTGAAGTAGCGGGACAGCCCCAGCATTTT.

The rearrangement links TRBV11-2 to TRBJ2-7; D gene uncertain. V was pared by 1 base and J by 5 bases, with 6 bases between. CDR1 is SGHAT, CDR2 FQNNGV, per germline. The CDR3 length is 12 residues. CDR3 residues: CASSLGPDEQYF. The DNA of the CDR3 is TGTGCCAGCAGCTTAGGGCCAGACGAGCAGTACTTC.

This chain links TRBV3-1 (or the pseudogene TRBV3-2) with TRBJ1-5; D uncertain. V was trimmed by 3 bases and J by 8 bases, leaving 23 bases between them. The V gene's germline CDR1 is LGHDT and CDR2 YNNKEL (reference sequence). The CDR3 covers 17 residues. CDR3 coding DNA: TGTGCCAGCAGCCACGGCGGGGTGAGTCTGCTCCAAGAGCCCCAGCATTTT. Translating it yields CASSHGGVSLLQEPQHF.

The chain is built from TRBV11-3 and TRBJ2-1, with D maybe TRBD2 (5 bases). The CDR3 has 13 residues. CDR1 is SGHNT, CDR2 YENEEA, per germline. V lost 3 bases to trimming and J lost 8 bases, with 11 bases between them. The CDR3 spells CASSFGELDEQFF. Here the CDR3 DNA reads TGTGCCAGCAGCTTCGGGGAGTTGGATGAGCAGTTCTTC.

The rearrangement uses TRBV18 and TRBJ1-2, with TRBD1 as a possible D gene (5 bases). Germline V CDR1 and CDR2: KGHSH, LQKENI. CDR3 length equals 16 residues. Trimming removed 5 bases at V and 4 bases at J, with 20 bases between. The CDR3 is CASSERVRAPSYGYTF. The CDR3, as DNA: TGTGCCAGCTCAGAGAGAGTCAGGGCCCCCTCCTATGGCTACACCTTC.

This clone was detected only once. CDR3 loop: CASKDPTGSAEKLFF. The CDR3 DNA is TGCGCCAGCAAGGACCCTACAGGGAGCGCTGAAAAACTGTTTTTT. V is TRBV4-1 and J is TRBJ1-4, with TRBD1 as a possible D gene (6 bases). The CDR3 is made up of 15 amino acids. V lost 7 bases and J 7 bases, leaving 19 bases between the germline ends. Germline CDR1 reads MGHRA; CDR2 reads YSYEKL.